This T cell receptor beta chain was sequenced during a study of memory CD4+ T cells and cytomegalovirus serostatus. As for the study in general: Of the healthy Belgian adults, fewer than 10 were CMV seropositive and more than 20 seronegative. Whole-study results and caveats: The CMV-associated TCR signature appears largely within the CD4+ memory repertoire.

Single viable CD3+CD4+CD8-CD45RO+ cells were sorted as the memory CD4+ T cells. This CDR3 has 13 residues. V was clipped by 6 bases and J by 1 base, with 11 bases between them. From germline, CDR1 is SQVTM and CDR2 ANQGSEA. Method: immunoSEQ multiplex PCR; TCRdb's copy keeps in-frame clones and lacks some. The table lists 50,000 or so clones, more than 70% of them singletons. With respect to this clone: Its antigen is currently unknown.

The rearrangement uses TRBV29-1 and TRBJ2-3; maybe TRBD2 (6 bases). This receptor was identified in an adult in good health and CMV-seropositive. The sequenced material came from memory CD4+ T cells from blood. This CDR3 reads CSVGGGGTDTQYF. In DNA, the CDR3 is TGCAGCGTGGGAGGTGGGGGCACAGATACGCAGTATTTT.